A single sample is the source of the 11 T cell receptor beta chains below, sequenced in a study of blood T cell repertoires in COVID-19. Some clones are missing from TCRdb's copy, which holds only in-frame ones; the method was immunoSEQ multiplex PCR. The sample has over 70,000 clones, approximately 80% seen once. Sequencing was performed on peripheral blood. The receptor set was obtained from a human donor in a cohort sampled during active COVID-19.

The chain carries TRBV9 and TRBJ2-1; 7 nucleotides agree with TRBD2. V dropped 4 bases and J dropped 7; count of bases not matched to a gene: 14. CDR1 and CDR2 from the germline V gene are SGDLS and YYNGEE. The CDR3 extends over 16 amino acids. CDR3 sequence reads: CASSPRSLLAQNEQFF. In DNA form, the CDR3 reads TGTGCCAGCAGCCCCCGATCGTTACTAGCGCAAAATGAGCAGTTCTTC.

V gene TRBV28 combines with J gene TRBJ2-7; D may be TRBD2 (5 bases). The V end was cut by 2 bases, the J end by 0 bases, with 8 bases between. The germline V gene encodes CDR1 MDHEN and CDR2 SYDVKM. The CDR3 has 14 residues. For the CDR3, the DNA is TGTGCCAGCAGTTTAGCGGGCAGCTCCTACGAGCAGTACTTC. Translation: CASSLAGSSYEQYF.

This clone has only one observation. V usage is TRBV29-1 and J usage is TRBJ2-3; D is ambiguous. CDR1 and CDR2 (germline): SQVTM, ANQGSEA. V was cut by 4 bases and J by 6 bases, with 14 bases left in between. CDR3 length: 13 amino acids. CDR3 loop: CSVASPSRDTQYF. Written as DNA, the CDR3 is TGCAGCGTTGCTTCACCGTCCCGGGATACGCAGTATTTT.

This clone was found once. The chain uses TRBV29-1 and TRBJ1-1; D call uncertain. The germline V gene has CDR1 SQVTM and CDR2 ANQGSEA. Trimming left V 4 bases short and J 1 base short, with 4 bases between. The CDR3 sequence is 11 residues long. The CDR3: CSVVRNTEAFF. The CDR3 DNA reads as TGCAGCGTTGTGAGGAACACTGAAGCTTTCTTT.

The chain employs TRBV27 and TRBJ1-5; D might be TRBD1 (5 bases). There are 13 residues in the CDR3. Germline loops: CDR1 MNHEY, CDR2 SMNVEV (reference sequence). V dropped 8 bases and J dropped 0 bases, with 8 bases sitting between them. The chain's CDR3 is CASRRVSNQPQHF. In DNA, the CDR3 is TGTGCCAGCCGCAGGGTTAGCAATCAGCCCCAGCATTTT.

The gene calls are TRBV5-5 and TRBJ2-1; 7 nucleotides match TRBD2. J lost 0 bases, V lost 4 bases, and 4 bases had no gene match. In germline, CDR1 is SGHKS, CDR2 YYEKEE (reference sequence). The CDR3 runs 15 residues. CDR3 residues: CASSPGGSSYNEQFF. The CDR3 region has the DNA TGTGCCAGCAGCCCCGGGGGGAGCTCCTACAATGAGCAGTTCTTC.

The chain uses TRBV18 and TRBJ2-3, with 10 bases matching TRBD2. The CDR3 has 16 amino acids. V shed 2 bases, J shed 4 bases, and the junction held 6 bases outside the gene matches. The germline CDR1 and CDR2 sequences are KGHSH and LQKENI. The CDR3 protein is CASSPNLAGEADTQYF. The CDR3 coding sequence is TGTGCCAGCTCACCAAACCTAGCGGGAGAGGCAGATACGCAGTATTTT.

The table lists this clone with a few counts. The chain combines TRBV7-2 with TRBJ1-6; TRBD1 matches at 7 bases. Trimming at V came to 7 bases and at J to 10 bases, leaving 10 bases not matched to a gene. This CDR3 comprises 14 residues. Germline assignment: CDR1 SGHTA and CDR2 FQGNSA. CDR3 in DNA: TGTGCCAGCACCCTTGACAGGGAAGGATCACCCCTCCACTTT. This translates into CASTLDREGSPLHF.

This clone was recorded a few times. CDR3 loop: CASSLAVSGADTQYF. The CDR3 DNA is TGTGCCAGCAGCTTAGCGGTTTCGGGAGCAGATACGCAGTATTTT. V gene TRBV7-3 combines with J gene TRBJ2-3; D perhaps matches TRBD2 (6 bases). In germline, CDR1 is SGHTA, CDR2 FQGTGA. The CDR3 extends over 15 amino acids. The V end lost 2 bases, the J end lost 4 bases, and 13 bases lay between the germline ends. Full variable domain (outside the CDR3, taken from reference TRBV7-3 and TRBJ2-3): GAGVSQTPSNKVTEKGKYVELRCDPISGHTALYWYRQSLGQGPEFLIYFQGTGAADDSGLPNDRFFAVRPEGSVSTLKIQRTERGDSAVYLCASSLAVSGADTQYFGPGTRLTVL.

The genes are TRBV28 and TRBJ2-7; 9 bases are shared with TRBD2. Germline CDR1 and CDR2: MDHEN and SYDVKM. Trimming at V came to 4 bases and at J to 4 bases, leaving 14 bases not matched to a gene. This CDR3 has 17 residues. CDR3 in amino acids: CASSWQGGGRVEYEQYF. As DNA, the CDR3 is TGTGCCAGCAGTTGGCAAGGAGGCGGGAGGGTAGAGTACGAGCAGTACTTC.

This clone was picked up a small number of times. V and J are TRBV27 and TRBJ2-7; 7 bases fit TRBD1. CDR3 length: 13 residues. The ends lost 7 bases at V and 6 bases at J; junction bases unmatched: 9. Germline V gene data show CDR1 as MNHEY and CDR2 as SMNVEV (reference sequence). The CDR3 protein is CASKTGRVGEQYF. CDR3 bases: TGTGCCAGCAAGACAGGGCGAGTGGGCGAGCAGTACTTC.